This T cell receptor (beta chain) was sequenced in a study of graft-versus-host responses after intestinal transplantation. On the study more broadly: Those transplanted obtained multivisceral, liver-intestinal, or isolated intestinal grafts. All of the recipients had induction that used anti-thymocyte globulin, then tacrolimus and steroids for approximately 3 years. General study results and limits: The recipient marrow held GvH clones, and some of them showed up first in ileum or blood.

TCRdb keeps only in-frame clones here, not all; method: immunoSEQ multiplex PCR. The sample lists 20,000 to 25,000 clones, approximately 33% occurring once. The plating included roughly 200,000 irradiated, violet-dye-labeled stimulator cells together with roughly 200,000 CFSE-labeled responder cells. The V gene end was trimmed by 3 bases and the J gene end by 1 base; junction bases not matched to a gene: 15. The CDR3 loop spans 20 amino acids. In germline, CDR1 is SGDLS, CDR2 YYNGEE. This clone is classed as medium-sized (0.01 to 0.1%). The input for sequencing was alloreactive CD8+ T cells from a mixed lymphocyte reaction culture, taken before intestinal transplant. Documented subset: CFSE-low proliferating T cells sorted from approximately 6-day pre-transplant mixed lymphocyte reaction (GvH or HvG direction). The chain is built from TRBV9 and TRBJ2-1; 11 nucleotides align to TRBD2. This receptor was taken from a human patient who received an intestinal transplant. The CDR3 spells CASSDEGLAEGGSSYNEQFF. In DNA form, the CDR3 reads TGTGCCAGCAGCGACGAGGGACTAGCGGAAGGGGGGTCATCCTACAATGAGCAGTTCTTC.